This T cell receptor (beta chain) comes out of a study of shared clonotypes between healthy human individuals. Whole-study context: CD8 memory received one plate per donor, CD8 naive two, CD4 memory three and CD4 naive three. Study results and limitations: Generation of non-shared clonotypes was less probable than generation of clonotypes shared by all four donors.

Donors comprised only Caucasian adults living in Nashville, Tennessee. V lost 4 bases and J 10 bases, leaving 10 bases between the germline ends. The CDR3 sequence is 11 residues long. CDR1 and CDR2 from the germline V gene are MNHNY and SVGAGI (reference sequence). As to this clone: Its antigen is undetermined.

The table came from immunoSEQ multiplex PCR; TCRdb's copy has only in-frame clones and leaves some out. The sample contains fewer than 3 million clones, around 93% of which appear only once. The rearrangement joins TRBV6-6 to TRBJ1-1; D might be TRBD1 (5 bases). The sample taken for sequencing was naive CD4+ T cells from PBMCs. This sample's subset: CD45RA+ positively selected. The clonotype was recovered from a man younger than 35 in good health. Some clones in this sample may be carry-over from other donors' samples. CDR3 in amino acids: CASSSRGGAFF. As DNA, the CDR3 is TGTGCCAGCAGTTCGAGGGGCGGAGCTTTCTTT.